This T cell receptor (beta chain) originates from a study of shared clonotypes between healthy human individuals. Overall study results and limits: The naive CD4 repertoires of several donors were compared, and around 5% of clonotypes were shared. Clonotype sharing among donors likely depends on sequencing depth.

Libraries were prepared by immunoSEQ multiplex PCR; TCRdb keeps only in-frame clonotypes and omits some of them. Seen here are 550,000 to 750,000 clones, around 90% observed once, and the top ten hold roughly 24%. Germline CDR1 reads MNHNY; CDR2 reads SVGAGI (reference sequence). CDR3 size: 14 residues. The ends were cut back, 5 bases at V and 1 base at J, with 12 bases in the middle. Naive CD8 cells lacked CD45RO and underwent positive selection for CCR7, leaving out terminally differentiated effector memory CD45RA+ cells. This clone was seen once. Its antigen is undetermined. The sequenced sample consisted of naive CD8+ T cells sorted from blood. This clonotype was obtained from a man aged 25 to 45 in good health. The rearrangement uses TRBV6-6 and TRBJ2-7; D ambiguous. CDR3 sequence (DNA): TGTGCCAGCAGTCCCCGACCCAGATCCTACGAGCAGTACTTC. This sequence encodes CASSPRPRSYEQYF.